These T cell receptor beta chains were read from a single sample in a study of tumor-infiltrating lymphocytes in primary liver carcinoma. From the multiplex PCR reads, TCRdb called clonotypes with MiXCR, one entry per CDR3 protein. Among nearly 200,000 distinct CDR3 sequences listed, roughly two thirds were seen once. Source material: peripheral blood. Receptors originate from a woman in her fifties or sixties with primary liver carcinoma and hepatitis B virus infection. CDR3s include the opening cysteine and the closing phenylalanine or tryptophan. A D gene is named only where the DNA matches it firmly. Clone size appears in some rows only: once, few, many, or a class for an expanded clone.

size	J	V	length	D	DNA	CDR3
few	TRBJ1-2	TRBV14	15	NA	TGTGCCAGCAGCCCGAACCGGAGACTGTACTATGGCTACACCTTC	CASSPNRRLYYGYTF
NA	TRBJ2-5	TRBV11-2	14	NA	TGTGCTAGCAGCTTAGGGGACACAAGGGGGACCCAGTACTTC	CASSLGDTRGTQYF
NA	TRBJ2-2	TRBV5-1	17	TRBD2	TGCGCCAGCAGCCCGGGGACTAGCGGGGAGAACACCGGGGAGCTGTTTTTT	CASSPGTSGENTGELFF
NA	TRBJ2-7	TRBV25-1	15	NA	TGTGCCAGCAGCGAAGGGGGGGGGCGTCCCTACGAGCAGTACTTC	CASSEGGGRPYEQYF
many	TRBJ1-1	TRBV11-3	14	NA	TGTGCCAGCAGCTCACAGTGGCCAAACACTGAAGCTTTCTTT	CASSSQWPNTEAFF
NA	TRBJ2-5	TRBV29-1	15	NA	TGCAGCGCCCGATGGGGACTTGACAGGGAACAGACCCAGTACTTC	CSARWGLDREQTQYF
NA	TRBJ2-1	TRBV11-3	13	NA	TGTGTCAGCAGCTTAACCAGTTACAATGAGCAGTTCTTC	CVSSLTSYNEQFF
NA	TRBJ1-1	TRBV5-1	18	TRBD1	TGCGCCAGCAGCCTACCCAGCTACAGGGGTCCTGGGCACACTGAAGCTTTCTTC	CASSLPSYRGPGHTEAFF
few	TRBJ2-6	TRBV5-4	17	TRBD1	TGTGCCAGCAGCCAAAGACAGGGAATCTCTGGGGCCAACGTCCTGACTTTC	CASSQRQGISGANVLTF
once	TRBJ2-5	TRBV11-2	16	NA	TGTGCCAGCAGCCCCTATAGCCTGAGAACACAAGAGACCCAGTACTTC	CASSPYSLRTQETQYF
NA	TRBJ2-1	TRBV24-1	13	NA	TGTGCCACCAGCCCGGGGAATTACAATGAGCAGTTCTTC	CATSPGNYNEQFF
many	TRBJ1-5	TRBV5-6	15	TRBD1	TGTGCCAGCAGCGCCGGGACAGCCACAGGTCAGCCCCAGCATTTT	CASSAGTATGQPQHF
NA	TRBJ2-2	TRBV6-6	14	NA	TGTGCCAGCAGGAACGCTGGAAACACCGGGGGGCTGTTTTTT	CASRNAGNTGGLFF
NA	TRBJ1-1	TRBV11-2	13	NA	TGTGCCAGCAGCAATGTTTATTACACTGTAGCTTTCTTT	CASSNVYYTVAFF
NA	TRBJ1-1	TRBV11-3	14	NA	TGTGCCAGCAGCCTCACTCGGGTAGACACTGAAGCCTTCTTT	CASSLTRVDTEAFF
once	TRBJ2-1	TRBV30	14	TRBD2	TGTGCCTGGATCCCTAGCGGGGTAGTAGGTGAGCAGTTCTTC	CAWIPSGVVGEQFF
NA	TRBJ2-7	TRBV28	14	NA	TGTGCCAGCAGTTCCGCTGCGGGCTCCTACGAGCGGTACTTC	CASSSAAGSYERYF
NA	TRBJ2-1	TRBV12-3/TRBV12-4	15	TRBD2	TGTGCTAGCAGTCTCCTGGCTAGCGGCCTTAATGGGCAGTTCTTC	CASSLLASGLNGQFF
NA	TRBJ1-1	TRBV12-3/TRBV12-4	12	NA	TGTGCCAGCAACGGACAGCACACTGAAGCTTTCTTT	CASNGQHTEAFF
NA	TRBJ2-1	TRBV29-1	14	NA	TGCAGTGCCTATCTCGGTCTCTCCTACAATGAGCAGTTCTTC	CSAYLGLSYNEQFF
NA	TRBJ2-3	TRBV7-9	13	NA	TGTACCAGCAGCAAAGTTGGAACAGATACGCAGTATTTT	CTSSKVGTDTQYF
NA	TRBJ2-1	TRBV5-6	16	NA	TGTGCCAGCAGCTTATTTGGTTCGACACTAGTCAATGAGCAGTTCTTC	CASSLFGSTLVNEQFF
NA	TRBJ2-7	TRBV11-2	14	TRBD1	TGTGCCAGCAACCTGACAGGGACAGGCTTGGAGCAGTACTTC	CASNLTGTGLEQYF
NA	TRBJ1-2	TRBV7-9	16	TRBD1	TGTGCCAGCAGCCCCATCCCTCGGACAGGGGACTATGGCTACACCTTC	CASSPIPRTGDYGYTF
NA	TRBJ2-1	TRBV11-2	15	NA	TGTACCAGCAGCTTAGGGGCGCCTTATTACAATGTGCAGTTCTTC	CTSSLGAPYYNVQFF
NA	TRBJ1-1	TRBV12-3/TRBV12-4	13	NA	TGTGCTAGCATCTGGGGGGGTAACACTGAAACTTTCTTT	CASIWGGNTETFF
many	TRBJ2-6	TRBV29-1	12	NA	TGCAGCTCATTATCTGGGGCCAACGTCCTGACTTTC	CSSLSGANVLTF
NA	TRBJ1-6	TRBV4-2	15	NA	TGTACCAGCAGCCAAACAGCGATTAGAAATTCACCCCTCCATTTT	CTSSQTAIRNSPLHF
few	TRBJ1-2	TRBV11-2	14	NA	TGTGCCAGCAGCTCCTACAGGGATGGGTATGACTACACCTTC	CASSSYRDGYDYTF
NA	TRBJ2-4	TRBV28	15	NA	TGTGTCAGCAGTTTATATCCGGGGGCGGGAGACATTCAATACTTC	CVSSLYPGAGDIQYF
NA	TRBJ1-5	TRBV30	14	NA	TGTGCCTGGAGTGTGGGGGGGAACAATCAGCCCCAGCATTTT	CAWSVGGNNQPQHF
NA	TRBJ1-2	TRBV29-1	17	TRBD1	TGCAGCGTTGAATCCCCCCCTGAGACAGGGGGGGCCTATGGCTACACCTTC	CSVESPPETGGAYGYTF
NA	TRBJ2-1	TRBV11-2	14	TRBD2	TGTATCAGCAGCTTCGGACTAGTGGGAGTTGAGCAGTTCTTC	CISSFGLVGVEQFF
NA	TRBJ2-3	TRBV5-4	14	TRBD1	TGTGCCAGCAGCGAGGACAGGAGACCAGATACGCAGTATTTT	CASSEDRRPDTQYF
NA	TRBJ1-1	TRBV5-1	13	TRBD1	TGCGCCAGCAGCTTCCGGGACAGCACTGGAGCTTTCTTT	CASSFRDSTGAFF
NA	TRBJ2-1	TRBV11-3	17	NA	TGTGCCAGCAGCTCCCTGAGGGAACGGACCATGGGCAATGAGCAGTTCTTC	CASSSLRERTMGNEQFF
NA	TRBJ2-5	TRBV5-1	14	NA	TGCGCCAGCACCTTGCAGGGAAACGGAGAGACCCAATACTTC	CASTLQGNGETQYF
many	TRBJ1-1	TRBV6-5	13	NA	TGTGCCAGCAGTTACGGGGGGGGGTCAAGGGCTTTCTTT	CASSYGGGSRAFF
NA	TRBJ1-5	TRBV2	14	TRBD1	TGTGCCAGCAGCGGGACAGGGGGCCGGCAGCCCCAGCATTTT	CASSGTGGRQPQHF
once	TRBJ2-7	TRBV4-2	19	TRBD2	TGTGCTAGCAGCCAAGTCGTGGGACTAGCGGGGGAGGAAGAGTACAAGCAGTACTTC	CASSQVVGLAGEEEYKQYF
NA	TRBJ1-2	TRBV11-2	12	NA	TGTGCCAGCAGCTTATCTGGGTATGGCTACATCTTC	CASSLSGYGYIF
NA	TRBJ2-1	TRBV28	15	NA	TGTGCCAGCAGGGCTCCAGGGGGGATATACAATGAGCAGTTCTTC	CASRAPGGIYNEQFF
many	TRBJ2-3	TRBV29-1	15	TRBD2	TGCAGCGTTGTGGGGGGGGGAGGGCCGACAGATACGCAGTATTTT	CSVVGGGGPTDTQYF
few	TRBJ2-5	TRBV5-6	14	TRBD1	TGTGCCAGCAGCTGGGACAGACTTCAAGAGACCCAGTACTTC	CASSWDRLQETQYF
few	TRBJ2-2	TRBV29-1	14	NA	TGCAGCGCCTCTCGGGGGGCCGGCCATGGGGAGCTGTTTTTT	CSASRGAGHGELFF
many	TRBJ2-3	TRBV29-1	15	TRBD2	TGCAGCGTTGAAACACGGGAGGCCCACACAGATACGCAGTATTTT	CSVETREAHTDTQYF
NA	TRBJ2-2	TRBV5-4	15	TRBD2	TGTGCCAGCAGTTTGGAGGTTAGCGGGAGTGCGGAGCTGTTTTTT	CASSLEVSGSAELFF